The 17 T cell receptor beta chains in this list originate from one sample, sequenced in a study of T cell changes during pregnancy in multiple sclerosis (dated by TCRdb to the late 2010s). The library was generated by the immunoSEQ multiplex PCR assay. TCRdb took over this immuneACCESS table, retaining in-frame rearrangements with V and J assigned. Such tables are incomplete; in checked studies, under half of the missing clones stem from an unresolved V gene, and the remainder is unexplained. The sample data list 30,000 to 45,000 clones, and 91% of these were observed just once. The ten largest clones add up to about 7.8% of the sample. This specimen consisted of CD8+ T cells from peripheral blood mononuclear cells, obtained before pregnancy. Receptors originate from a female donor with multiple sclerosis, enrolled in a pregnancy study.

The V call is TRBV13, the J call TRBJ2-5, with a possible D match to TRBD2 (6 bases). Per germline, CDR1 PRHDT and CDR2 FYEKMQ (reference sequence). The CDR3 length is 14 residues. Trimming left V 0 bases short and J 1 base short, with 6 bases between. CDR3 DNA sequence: TGTGCCAGCAGCTTAGGTAGCGGCCAAGAGACCCAGTACTTC. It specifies CASSLGSGQETQYF.

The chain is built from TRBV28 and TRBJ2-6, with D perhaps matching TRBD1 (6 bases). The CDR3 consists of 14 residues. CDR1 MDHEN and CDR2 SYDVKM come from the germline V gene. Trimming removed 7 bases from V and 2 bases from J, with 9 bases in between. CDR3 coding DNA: TGTGCCAGCACCAGGGGTCCTGGGGCCAACGTCCTGACTTTC. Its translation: CASTRGPGANVLTF. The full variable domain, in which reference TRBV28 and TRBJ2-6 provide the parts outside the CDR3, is DVKVTQSSRYLVKRTGEKVFLECVQDMDHENMFWYRQDPGLGLRLIYFSYDVKMKEKGDIPEGYSVSREKKERFSLILESASTNQTSMYLCASTRGPGANVLTFGAGSRLTVL.

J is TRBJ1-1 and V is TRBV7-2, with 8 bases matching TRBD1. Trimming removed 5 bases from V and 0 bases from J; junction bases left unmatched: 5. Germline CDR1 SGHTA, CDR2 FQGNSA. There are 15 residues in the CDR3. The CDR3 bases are TGTGCCAGCAGCGGGCCGGACAGGGTGAACACTGAAGCTTTCTTT. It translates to CASSGPDRVNTEAFF.

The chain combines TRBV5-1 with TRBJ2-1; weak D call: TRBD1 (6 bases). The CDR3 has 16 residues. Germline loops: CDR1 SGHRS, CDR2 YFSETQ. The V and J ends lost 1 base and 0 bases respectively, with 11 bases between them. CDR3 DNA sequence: TGCGCCAGCAGCTTGATGAGGGGGAGCTCCTACAATGAGCAGTTCTTC. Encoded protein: CASSLMRGSSYNEQFF.

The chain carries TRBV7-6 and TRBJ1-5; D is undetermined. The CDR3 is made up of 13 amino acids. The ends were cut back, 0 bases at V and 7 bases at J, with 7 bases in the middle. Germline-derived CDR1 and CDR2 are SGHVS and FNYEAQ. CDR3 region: CASSLALGQPQHF. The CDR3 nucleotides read TGTGCCAGCAGCTTAGCTTTGGGCCAGCCCCAGCATTTT.

Here the CDR3 reads CASSPGRGLGEQYF. The CDR3 nucleotides read TGTGCCAGCAGTCCTGGCCGGGGTTTGGGCGAGCAGTACTTC. The rearrangement uses TRBV28 and TRBJ2-7; D is possibly TRBD2 (5 bases). The germline V gene encodes CDR1 MDHEN and CDR2 SYDVKM. This CDR3 is built from 14 residues. The V gene lost 5 bases and the J gene lost 6 bases, with 17 bases spanning the gap.

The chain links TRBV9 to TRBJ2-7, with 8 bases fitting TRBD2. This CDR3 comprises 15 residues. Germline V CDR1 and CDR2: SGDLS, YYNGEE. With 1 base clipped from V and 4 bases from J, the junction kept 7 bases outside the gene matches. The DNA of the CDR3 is TGTGCCAGCAGCGTAAGTAGCGGGATTGGTTACGAGCAGTACTTC. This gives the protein CASSVSSGIGYEQYF.

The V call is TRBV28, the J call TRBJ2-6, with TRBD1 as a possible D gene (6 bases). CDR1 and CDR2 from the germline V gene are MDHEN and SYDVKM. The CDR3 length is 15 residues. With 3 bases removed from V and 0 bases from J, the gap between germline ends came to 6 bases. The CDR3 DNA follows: TGTGCCAGCAGTTTGGACAGCTCTGGGGCCAACGTCCTGACTTTC. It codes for CASSLDSSGANVLTF.

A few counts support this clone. CDR3 bases: TGTGCCAGCAGTTCACACGGGAGGAAATCCTACGAGCAGTACTTC. The encoded protein is CASSSHGRKSYEQYF. This rearrangement joins TRBV7-9 to TRBJ2-7, with 7 bases matching TRBD2. The CDR3 is 15 amino acids. Trimming cost V 6 bases and J 1 base; bases outside gene matches: 9. Germline CDR1 is SEHNR and CDR2 is FQNEAQ (reference sequence).

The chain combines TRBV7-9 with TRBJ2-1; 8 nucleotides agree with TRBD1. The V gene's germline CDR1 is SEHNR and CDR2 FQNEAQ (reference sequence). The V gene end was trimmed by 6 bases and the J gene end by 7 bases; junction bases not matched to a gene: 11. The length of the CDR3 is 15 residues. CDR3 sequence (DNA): TGTGCCAGCAGGGAACCCGGGACAGGTAGAAATGAGCAGTTCTTC. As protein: CASREPGTGRNEQFF. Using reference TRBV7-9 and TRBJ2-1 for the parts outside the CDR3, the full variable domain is DTGVSQNPRHKITKRGQNVTFRCDPISEHNRLYWYRQTLGQGPEFLTYFQNEAQLEKSRLLSDRFSAERPKGSFSTLEIQRTEQGDSAMYLCASREPGTGRNEQFFGPGTRLTVL.

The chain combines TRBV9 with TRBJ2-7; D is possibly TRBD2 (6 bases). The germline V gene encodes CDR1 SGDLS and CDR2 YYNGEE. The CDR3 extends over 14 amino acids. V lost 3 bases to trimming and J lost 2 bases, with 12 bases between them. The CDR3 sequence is CASSAGAGTYEQYF. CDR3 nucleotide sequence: TGTGCCAGCAGCGCGGGAGCAGGAACCTACGAGCAGTACTTC. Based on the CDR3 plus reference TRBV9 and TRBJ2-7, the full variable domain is DSGVTQTPKHLITATGQRVTLRCSPRSGDLSVYWYQQSLDQGLQFLIQYYNGEERAKGNILERFSAQQFPDLHSELNLSSLELGDSALYFCASSAGAGTYEQYFGPGTRLTVT.

Here the CDR3 DNA reads TGTGCCAGTCAACGCCTAGCGGCAGATACGCAGTATTTT. This sequence encodes CASQRLAADTQYF. The rearrangement joins TRBV2 to TRBJ2-3, with 7 bases identical to TRBD2. The V segment lost 9 bases and the J segment 4 bases; nucleotides outside the gene matches: 7. CDR3 length: 13 amino acids. Germline CDR1 reads SNHLY; CDR2 reads FYNNEI. Full variable domain (outside the CDR3, taken from reference TRBV2 and TRBJ2-3): EPEVTQTPSHQVTQMGQEVILRCVPISNHLYFYWYRQILGQKVEFLVSFYNNEISEKSEIFDDQFSVERPDGSNFTLKIRSTKLEDSAMYFCASQRLAADTQYFGPGTRLTVL.

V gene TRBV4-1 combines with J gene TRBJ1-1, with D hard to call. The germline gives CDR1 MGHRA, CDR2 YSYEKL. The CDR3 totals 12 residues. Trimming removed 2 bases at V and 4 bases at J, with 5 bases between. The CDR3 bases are TGCGCCAGCAGCCAATCCGGCACTGAAGCTTTCTTT. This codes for CASSQSGTEAFF.

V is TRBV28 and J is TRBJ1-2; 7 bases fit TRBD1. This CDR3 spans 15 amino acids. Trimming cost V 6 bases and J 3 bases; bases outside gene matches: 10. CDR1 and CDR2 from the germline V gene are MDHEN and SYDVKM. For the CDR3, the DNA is TGTGCCAGCAGCCGATGGGACAGCAACCACTATGGCTACACCTTC. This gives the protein CASSRWDSNHYGYTF.

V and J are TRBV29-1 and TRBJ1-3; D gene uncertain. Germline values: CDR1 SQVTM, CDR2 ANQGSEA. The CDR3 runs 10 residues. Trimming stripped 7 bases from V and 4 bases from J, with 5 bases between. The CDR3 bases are TGCAGCGCAGTCGGAAACACCATATATTTT. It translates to CSAVGNTIYF.

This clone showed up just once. The CDR3 sequence: CASGLAGHYNEQFF. DNA for the CDR3: TGCGCCAGCGGACTAGCGGGACACTACAATGAGCAGTTCTTC. This chain connects TRBV5-1 to TRBJ2-1; 12 bases are shared with TRBD2. J was trimmed by 3 bases and V by 7 bases; bases with no gene match: 2. Germline V gene sequence: CDR1 SGHRS, CDR2 YFSETQ. The CDR3 sequence is 14 residues long.

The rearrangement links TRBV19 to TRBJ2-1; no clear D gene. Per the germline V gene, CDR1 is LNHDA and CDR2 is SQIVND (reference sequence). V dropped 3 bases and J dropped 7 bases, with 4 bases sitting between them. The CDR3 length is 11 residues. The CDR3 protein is CASSIGNEQFF. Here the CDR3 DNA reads TGTGCCAGTAGTATCGGGAATGAGCAGTTCTTC.